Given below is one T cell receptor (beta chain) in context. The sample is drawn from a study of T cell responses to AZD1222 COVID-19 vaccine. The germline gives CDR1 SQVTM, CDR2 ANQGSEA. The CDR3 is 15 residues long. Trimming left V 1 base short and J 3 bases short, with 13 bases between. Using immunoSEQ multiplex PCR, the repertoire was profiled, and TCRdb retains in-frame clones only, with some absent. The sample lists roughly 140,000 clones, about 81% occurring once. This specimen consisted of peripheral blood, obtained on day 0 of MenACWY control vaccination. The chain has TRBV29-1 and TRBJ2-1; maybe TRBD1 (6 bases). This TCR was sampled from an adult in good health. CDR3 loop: CSVEVGQGYYNEQFF. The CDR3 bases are TGCAGCGTTGAAGTAGGGCAGGGGTACTACAATGAGCAGTTCTTC.